Listed below are T cell receptor beta chains from one sample, sequenced in a study of shared clonotypes between healthy human individuals. Libraries were prepared by immunoSEQ multiplex PCR; TCRdb keeps only in-frame clonotypes and omits some of them. The repertoire holds approximately 2,000,000 clones, with 80% to 95% as singletons. Sequenced: naive CD4+ T cells from PBMCs. The receptors were sampled from a man aged 18 to 30 in good health. Some clones in this sample may be carry-over from other donors' samples. The CDR3 runs from the conserved cysteine through the conserved F or W. Fields, in order: D gene, J gene, CDR3 length, clone size, V gene, CDR3 DNA, CDR3 protein. The D gene is left open where the match is weak. A clone size is listed for some rows: how often the clone was seen (once, few, many), or a class if it is expanded.

TRBD1	TRBJ1-5	17	-	TRBV4-2	TGTGCCAGCCGGTGGCCGTCGACAGGGGGCTTGTGCCAGCCCCAGCATTTT	CASRWPSTGGLCQPQHF
-	TRBJ2-5	13	-	TRBV29-1	TGCAGCGTTGTTTGGGGGCCCGAAGAGACCCAGTACTTC	CSVVWGPEETQYF
-	TRBJ2-3	12	-	TRBV27	TGTGCCAGCACCAAACCGGGACAAGTTCGGTATTTT	CASTKPGQVRYF
TRBD1	TRBJ2-2	13	-	TRBV18	TGTGCCAGCTCACTACAGGGGTCCGGGGAGCTGTTTTTT	CASSLQGSGELFF
TRBD2	TRBJ2-7	18	-	TRBV2	TGTGCCAGCAGTGAACGGGGATCCGGGACTAGCGGGCTCGACGAGCAGTACTTC	CASSERGSGTSGLDEQYF
-	TRBJ1-5	15	-	TRBV19	TGTGCCAGTAGTACCCTTTCAACGAGCAATCAGCCCCAGCATTTT	CASSTLSTSNQPQHF
-	TRBJ2-5	13	once	TRBV6-5	TGTGCCAGCCGTCGAGGGAGCCAAGAGACCCAGTACTTC	CASRRGSQETQYF
-	TRBJ2-6	13	-	TRBV28	TGTGCCAGCAGTTTTAGTGGGGCCAACGTCCTGACTTTC	CASSFSGANVLTF
TRBD2	TRBJ2-1	17	-	TRBV7-6	TGTGCCAGCAGCGTCGGGAAATTAGCGGTGCCGGGGGGTGAGCAGTTCTTC	CASSVGKLAVPGGEQFF
-	TRBJ1-5	13	few	TRBV19	TGTGCCAGTAGTTGGAGAGGAGATCAGCCCCAGCATTTT	CASSWRGDQPQHF
TRBD2	TRBJ2-3	15	-	TRBV28	TGTGCCAGCAGCCGGACTAGCGGGAAGGGAGATACGCAGTATTTT	CASSRTSGKGDTQYF
TRBD2	TRBJ2-7	16	-	TRBV13	TGTGCCAGCAGCTTAGCCTTCGGACTAGCGGGAGGGGAGCAGTACTTC	CASSLAFGLAGGEQYF
TRBD2	TRBJ2-7	15	-	TRBV4-1	TGCGCCAGCAGCCAAGAAGGACTAGCGGGGCGAGAGCAGTACTTC	CASSQEGLAGREQYF
TRBD1	TRBJ2-7	15	-	TRBV27	TGTGCCAGCAGCCTCGACAGGGGACGGGGCTACGAGCAGTACTTC	CASSLDRGRGYEQYF
-	TRBJ1-2	17	-	TRBV5-1	TGCGCCAGCAGCCCACAACCGTCCCGGGACTTAAACGGGGGCTACACCTTC	CASSPQPSRDLNGGYTF
-	TRBJ2-1	11	-	TRBV6-1	TGTGCCAGCACCCCCGGGACCGAGCAGTTCTTC	CASTPGTEQFF
TRBD2	TRBJ2-1	14	-	TRBV6-5	TGTGCCACCGCCGGAGCGGGAGGGTACAATGAGCAGTTCTTC	CATAGAGGYNEQFF
-	TRBJ1-1	14	-	TRBV5-6	TGTGCCAGCAAAGTCCGGGGCGCAAGCACTGAAGCTTTCTTT	CASKVRGASTEAFF
-	TRBJ2-7	12	-	TRBV2	TGTGCCAGCAGTAGACAGGCCTACGAGCAGTACTTC	CASSRQAYEQYF
-	TRBJ2-3	13	-	TRBV11-2	TGTGCCAGCAGCTTAGTGGCTAGAAATACGCAGTATTTT	CASSLVARNTQYF
-	TRBJ1-5	17	-	TRBV7-8	TGTGCCAGCAGCCCTGGAGGCCGCGCCCTACAGGATCAGCCCCAGCATTTT	CASSPGGRALQDQPQHF
-	TRBJ2-5	13	-	TRBV2	TGTGCCAGCAGTGACCCCCCACAAGAGACCCAGTACTTC	CASSDPPQETQYF
-	TRBJ2-1	15	-	TRBV7-9	TGTGCCAGCACCCGATTCAACAGGGTCTTCAATGAGCAGTTCTTC	CASTRFNRVFNEQFF
-	TRBJ1-2	13	-	TRBV6-1	TGTGCCAGCAGTGAAACAGGGAACTATGGCTACACCTTC	CASSETGNYGYTF
-	TRBJ1-2	13	-	TRBV5-1	TGCGCCAGCAGCTTGGGACGGAACTATGGCTACACCTTC	CASSLGRNYGYTF
-	TRBJ2-7	15	-	TRBV5-1	TGCGCCAGCAGCCCCCAGGCTAGCGCTACCTACGAGCAGTACTTC	CASSPQASATYEQYF
-	TRBJ2-3	11	-	TRBV2	TGTGCGGGAACGGGGGCAGATACGCAGTATTTT	CAGTGADTQYF
TRBD2	TRBJ2-1	16	-	TRBV5-4	TGTGCCAGCAGCCCTCAGATAGCGGGAGGGAACAATGAGCAGTTCTTC	CASSPQIAGGNNEQFF
-	TRBJ1-1	15	-	TRBV9	TGTGCCAGCAGCGTAAGCCGGGCAGAATTGGCTGAAGCTTTCTTT	CASSVSRAELAEAFF
-	TRBJ2-5	13	-	TRBV5-1	TGCGCCAGCAGCTCGGTTGGGAAGGAGACCCAGTACTTC	CASSSVGKETQYF
-	TRBJ1-2	12	-	TRBV28	TGTGCCAGCAGTTACCAGGGGTTTGGCTACACCTTC	CASSYQGFGYTF
TRBD1	TRBJ2-2	16	-	TRBV2	TGTGCCAGCAGCCAAGGACAGGGAAGGAACACCGGGGAGCTGTTTTTT	CASSQGQGRNTGELFF
TRBD1	TRBJ1-2	14	-	TRBV7-3	TGTGCCAGCAGCTTAGCCGGGACAGGGCCAGGCTACACCTTC	CASSLAGTGPGYTF
-	TRBJ2-7	13	-	TRBV6-5	TGTGCCAGCATGAGCGGAATATTGTACGAGCAGTACTTC	CASMSGILYEQYF
-	TRBJ1-1	13	-	TRBV7-9	TGTGCCAGCAGCCCGGACTGGAACACTGAAGCTTTCTTT	CASSPDWNTEAFF
TRBD2	TRBJ2-1	16	-	TRBV11-2	TGTGCCAGCAGGGACCCTTCGACGGGGAGGGCCTATGAGCAGTTCTTC	CASRDPSTGRAYEQFF
-	TRBJ2-1	21	-	TRBV27	TGTGCCAGCAGTTTATTCCGGGGGCGGGATATTCGCGGGAGCTCCAACAATGAGCAGTTCTTC	CASSLFRGRDIRGSSNNEQFF
-	TRBJ2-2	13	-	TRBV9	TGTGCCAGCAGCGCCGTGGTCACCGGGGAGCTGTTTTTT	CASSAVVTGELFF
-	TRBJ1-5	15	-	TRBV18	TGTGCCAGCTCACCCGGGGGGCCGAGCAATCAGCCCCAGCATTTT	CASSPGGPSNQPQHF
TRBD2	TRBJ2-5	12	-	TRBV29-1	TGCAGCGTTGGGGGGGGGAGCGAGACCCAGTACTTC	CSVGGGSETQYF
TRBD1	TRBJ2-1	16	-	TRBV7-3	TGTGCCAGCAGCCCCGCGGGACAGGGTTTGTACAATGAGCAGTTCTTC	CASSPAGQGLYNEQFF